The present TCR beta chain was sequenced within a study of cytomegalovirus exposure and HLA in healthy donors. The study's findings and limits: Most TCR sequences were rare, but some public TCRs occurred in many donors. Some 150 TCR beta chains were listed as cytomegalovirus-associated. Reportedly, diagnosis of cytomegalovirus status by the classifier showed high specificity and sensitivity.

Clones were read by immunoSEQ multiplex PCR, and TCRdb kept only the in-frame ones, dropping some. Of 150,000 to 200,000 clones in the sample, about 82% were seen once. Separate from the approximately 720-subject first cohort was the roughly 130-subject validation cohort, to which the donors belonged. The CDR3 length is 15 residues. Germline V gives CDR1 MGHDK, CDR2 SYGVNS. Trimming stripped 2 bases from V and 7 bases from J, with 14 bases between. As for this clone: Antigen: not known.

V gene TRBV25-1 combines with J gene TRBJ1-4; possibly TRBD1 for D (5 bases). The origin of this receptor is a woman between 18 and 29 years old in good health and CMV-seronegative. Material: PBMCs. CDR3 sequence (DNA): TGTGCCAGCAGTGAAAGTCGCGGGGGAGGTGAAAAACTGTTTTTT. This translates into CASSESRGGGEKLFF.